Listed here are 8 T cell receptor beta chains from one sample, sequenced in a study of CD8 T cells in ankylosing spondylitis. Each CDR3 protein gets one entry after TCRdb re-called the 5' RACE reads with MiXCR. The sample has 84,000 or so distinct CDR3 sequences; 25% to 35% are singletons. The sample comprised blood, either unsorted or a sorted T cell fraction (not recorded which). The receptor set was obtained from a male donor with ankylosing spondylitis or in good health (not recorded which).

This clonotype was found a few times. The genes are TRBV20-1 and TRBJ1-1; D might be TRBD1 (5 bases). In germline, CDR1 is DFQATT, CDR2 SNEGSKA (reference sequence). The CDR3 consists of 12 residues. Trimming removed 6 bases at V and 4 bases at J, with 12 bases between. In DNA, the CDR3 is TGCAGTGCAGGGACGTGGGGCACTGAAGCTTTCTTT. This sequence encodes CSAGTWGTEAFF.

This CDR3 reads CASSPSGELSYEQYF. The DNA of the CDR3 is TGCGCCAGCAGCCCCAGCGGAGAACTCTCCTACGAGCAGTACTTC. V and J are TRBV5-1 and TRBJ2-7, with TRBD2 as a possible D gene (5 bases). Looked up from germline, CDR1 is SGHRS and CDR2 is YFSETQ. Between the trimmed V and J ends, which lost 4 bases and 0 bases, there was a span of 14 bases. The CDR3 runs 15 residues. The complete variable domain, with remaining parts taken from reference TRBV5-1 and TRBJ2-7, reads KAGVTQTPRYLIKTRGQQVTLSCSPISGHRSVSWYQQTPGQGLQFLFEYFSETQRNKGNFPGRFSGRQFSNSRSEMNVSTLELGDSALYLCASSPSGELSYEQYFGPGTRLTVT.

V gene TRBV12-3 or TRBV12-4 combines with J gene TRBJ2-7, with TRBD2 matching over 8 bases. Germline trimming cut 5 bases from V and 6 bases from J; bases unmatched to any gene: 12. The CDR3 length is 15 residues. CDR3 in DNA: TGTGCCAGCAGTCCCCTGGCGGGAGGTGGTACCGAGCAGTACTTC. It is translated as CASSPLAGGGTEQYF.

This sequence joins TRBV5-5 and TRBJ1-5; the match to TRBD1 covers 12 bases. V lost 2 bases to trimming and J lost 8 bases; unmatched junction nucleotides: 8. There are 16 residues in the CDR3. CDR1 is SGHKS, CDR2 YYEKEE, per germline (reference sequence). The CDR3 DNA is TGTGCCAGCAGCTTCGGCGGGACAGGGGGCGGAGAGCCCCAGCATTTT. It is translated as CASSFGGTGGGEPQHF.

This clonotype turned up a few times. The chain employs TRBV5-1 and TRBJ1-1; no definite D call. CDR3 length: 13 residues. V gave up 3 bases and J gave up 3 bases, with 9 bases separating them. The germline V gene has CDR1 SGHRS and CDR2 YFSETQ. The DNA of the CDR3 is TGCGCCAGCAGCTCCCAGGTAGACACTGAAGCTTTCTTT. Its protein is CASSSQVDTEAFF.

This clonotype showed up just a few times. This chain joins TRBV7-8 and TRBJ1-2, with a possible D match to TRBD1 (5 bases). This CDR3 spans 15 amino acids. Germline CDR1 SGHVS, CDR2 FQNEAQ. V was clipped by 5 bases and J by 2 bases, with 15 bases between them. CDR3 DNA sequence: TGTGCCAGCAGCATAGGGGCCCAGAGCAACTATGGCTACACCTTC. It is translated as CASSIGAQSNYGYTF.

The chain links TRBV10-3 to TRBJ2-6; no clear D gene. V gave up 3 bases and J gave up 0 bases, with 6 bases separating them. From germline, CDR1 is ENHRY and CDR2 SYGVKD. The length of the CDR3 is 15 residues. The DNA for the CDR3 is TGTGCCATCAGTGAAGAGATCTCTGGGGCCAACGTCCTGACTTTC. Its translation: CAISEEISGANVLTF.

The chain has TRBV15 and TRBJ2-1; TRBD2 matches 8 bases. Looked up from germline, CDR1 is LNHNV and CDR2 is YYDKDF (reference sequence). V gave up 6 bases and J gave up 6 bases; unmatched junction bases: 7. This CDR3 spans 14 amino acids. In nucleotides, the CDR3 is TGTGCCACCAGAATCCCGAGCGGGAGCAATGAGCAGTTCTTC. Translation: CATRIPSGSNEQFF. Using reference TRBV15 and TRBJ2-1 for the parts outside the CDR3, the full variable domain is DAMVIQNPRYQVTQFGKPVTLSCSQTLNHNVMYWYQQKSSQAPKLLFHYYDKDFNNEADTPDNFQSRRPNTSFCFLDIRSPGLGDTAMYLCATRIPSGSNEQFFGPGTRLTVL.